This T cell receptor (beta chain) stems from a study of glioma-infiltrating T cells. Overall study findings and caveats: Above-expected tissue-blood divergence occurred in all gliomas, most in low-grade ones.

The CDR3 has 14 residues. V lost 0 bases and J lost 6, with 11 bases in between. Germline values: CDR1 SGDLS, CDR2 YYNGEE. This clonotype was counted many times. Its antigen is currently unknown. Amplification of TCR alpha and beta CDR3 regions from RNA used iRepertoire nested multiplex PCR. Tissue mRNA or PBMC total RNA, roughly 100-400 ng, went into one-step reverse transcription and amplification. Each CDR3 protein gets one entry after TCRdb re-called the multiplex PCR reads with MiXCR. The sample lists more than 90,000 distinct CDR3 sequences, about 40% occurring once. This chain joins TRBV9 and TRBJ2-3; D is undetermined. The sequence came from a human donor with low-grade glioma or glioblastoma, undergoing nonglioma brain surgery, or in good health (not recorded which). Sequenced: glioma tissue, nonneoplastic brain tissue, or PBMCs (not recorded which). CDR3 nucleotides: TGTGCCAGCAGCGTAGAGGTGCGAATGGATACGCAGTATTTT. Residues: CASSVEVRMDTQYF.